This T cell receptor (beta chain) derives from a study of blood T cell repertoires in COVID-19. Study-wide background: Researchers got acute and convalescent COVID-19 samples from the United States, Italy and Spain.

The table came from immunoSEQ multiplex PCR; TCRdb's copy has only in-frame clones and leaves some out. This table holds fewer than 200,000 clones, 78% found once. Two negative PCRs, clearance, or symptom resolution characterized the recovered Cohort 3 donors. The receptor was derived from a woman between 45 and 65 years old who had recovered from COVID-19. The sequenced sample was PBMCs or T cells enriched from blood (not recorded which).

The CDR3 loop is CASNSGNNEQFF. The CDR3 nucleotides are TGTGCCAGCAACAGCGGGAACAATGAGCAGTTCTTC. The V gene is TRBV27, the J gene TRBJ2-1; 7 positions match TRBD2. This CDR3 comprises 12 residues. Germline V gives CDR1 MNHEY, CDR2 SMNVEV (reference sequence). With V trimmed by 7 bases and J by 5 bases, 2 bases remained unmatched.